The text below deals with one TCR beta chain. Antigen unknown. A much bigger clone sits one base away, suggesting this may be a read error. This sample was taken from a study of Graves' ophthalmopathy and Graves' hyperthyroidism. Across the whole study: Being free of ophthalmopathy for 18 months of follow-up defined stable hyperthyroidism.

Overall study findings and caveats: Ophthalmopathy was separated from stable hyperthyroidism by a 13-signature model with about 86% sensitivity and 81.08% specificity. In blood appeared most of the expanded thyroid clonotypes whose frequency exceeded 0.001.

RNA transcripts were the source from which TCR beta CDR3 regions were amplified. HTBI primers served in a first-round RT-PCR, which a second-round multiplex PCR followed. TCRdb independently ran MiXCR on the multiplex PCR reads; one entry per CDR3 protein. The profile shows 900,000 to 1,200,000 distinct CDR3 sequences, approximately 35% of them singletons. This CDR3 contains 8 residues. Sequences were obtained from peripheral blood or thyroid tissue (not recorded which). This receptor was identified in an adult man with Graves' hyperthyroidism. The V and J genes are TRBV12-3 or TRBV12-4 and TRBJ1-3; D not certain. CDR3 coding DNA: TGTGCCAGCAGTTTATCGCACTTT. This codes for CASSLSHF.